Detailed here is one T cell receptor beta chain. Its cognate antigen is unknown. A J-beta primer mix and a sample-barcoded 5' primer were used in a second PCR of roughly 6 to 11 cycles. TCRdb analysed the 5' RACE reads with MiXCR anew, one entry per CDR3 protein. The profile shows under 950,000 distinct CDR3 sequences, around a fifth of them singletons. Germline values: CDR1 KGHSH, CDR2 LQKENI. The CDR3 contains 15 residues. V was pared by 3 bases and J by 0 bases, with 1 base of the junction left unmatched. This entry belongs to a study of blood T cells in healthy people across ages. General observations from the study: The diversity estimates, figures obtained from one million T cells, were considered underestimates. Roughly linear declines in TCR beta diversity per million T cells occurred with age. A strong correlation was found between TCR beta diversity and the percentage of naive T cells.

Per-sample PBMC isolation yielded at least 7 million cells. The sample taken for sequencing was blood. The genes are TRBV18 and TRBJ2-2, with TRBD2 matching over 7 bases. The sequence was obtained from a man aged 65 to 85 in good health. The CDR3 sequence is CASSPGLSNTGELFF. Written as DNA, the CDR3 is TGTGCCAGCTCACCGGGACTATCGAACACCGGGGAGCTGTTTTTT.